These 28 T cell receptor beta chains originate from one sample sequenced in a study of blood T cell repertoires in COVID-19. This table comes from immunoSEQ multiplex PCR, and its TCRdb copy is limited to in-frame clones, with some not included. This sample has some 69,000 clones, with about 82% found just once. Material for sequencing was peripheral blood. These receptor sequences come from a woman aged 55-69 years with acute or convalescent COVID-19.

The V gene is TRBV5-1, the J gene TRBJ1-1, with 10 bases matching TRBD1. The germline gives CDR1 SGHRS, CDR2 YFSETQ. V gave up 4 bases and J gave up 1 base; unmatched junction bases: 4. There are 15 residues in the CDR3. The CDR3, as DNA: TGCGCCAGCAGCGGCCGGACAGGGGGGAACACTGAAGCTTTCTTT. This translates into CASSGRTGGNTEAFF.

This chain's CDR3 is CASSPRTGNTGELFF. CDR3 DNA sequence: TGCGCCAGCAGCCCCCGGACAGGGAACACCGGGGAGCTGTTTTTT. The chain carries TRBV5-1 and TRBJ2-2, with 7 bases lining up with TRBD1. The V and J ends lost 4 bases and 1 base, in that order; junction bases with no gene match: 4. There are 15 residues in the CDR3. Germline V gene sequence: CDR1 SGHRS, CDR2 YFSETQ.

V is TRBV5-1 and J is TRBJ1-1; D is uncertain. This CDR3 has 13 amino acids. Germline CDR1 reads SGHRS; CDR2 reads YFSETQ. Trimming shortened V by 5 bases and J by 3 bases, and 11 bases separated the two germline ends. CDR3 nucleotide sequence: TGCGCCAGCAGGGGAGCTCAGGACACTGAAGCTTTCTTT. Its protein is CASRGAQDTEAFF. Drawing the rest from reference TRBV5-1 and TRBJ1-1, the complete variable domain is KAGVTQTPRYLIKTRGQQVTLSCSPISGHRSVSWYQQTPGQGLQFLFEYFSETQRNKGNFPGRFSGRQFSNSRSEMNVSTLELGDSALYLCASRGAQDTEAFFGQGTRLTVV.

The rearrangement joins TRBV7-9 to TRBJ1-2; 11 bases map to TRBD1. Trimming cost V 5 bases and J 2 bases; bases outside gene matches: 4. Looked up from germline, CDR1 is SEHNR and CDR2 is FQNEAQ (reference sequence). This CDR3 contains 15 residues. CDR3: CASSPGQGANYGYTF. In DNA, the CDR3 is TGTGCCAGCAGCCCCGGACAGGGGGCGAACTATGGCTACACCTTC.

The chain carries TRBV2 and TRBJ1-1; 7 bases map to TRBD1. The CDR3 length is 15 residues. With V trimmed by 6 bases and J by 1 base, 8 bases remained unmatched. CDR1 and CDR2 (germline): SNHLY, FYNNEI. The CDR3 sequence: CASRLTGNGNTEAFF. The CDR3 DNA reads as TGTGCCAGCAGGTTGACAGGGAACGGGAACACTGAAGCTTTCTTT. Using reference TRBV2 and TRBJ1-1 for the parts outside the CDR3, the full variable domain is EPEVTQTPSHQVTQMGQEVILRCVPISNHLYFYWYRQILGQKVEFLVSFYNNEISEKSEIFDDQFSVERPDGSNFTLKIRSTKLEDSAMYFCASRLTGNGNTEAFFGQGTRLTVV.

The chain uses TRBV28 and TRBJ2-1; TRBD1 matches at 9 bases. Germline assignment: CDR1 MDHEN and CDR2 SYDVKM. V was pared by 11 bases and J by 6 bases, with 8 bases of the junction left unmatched. The length of the CDR3 is 13 residues. The CDR3 sequence is CAATGTGRNEQFF. The CDR3 nucleotides are TGTGCCGCGACCGGGACAGGGCGCAATGAGCAGTTCTTC.

The gene calls are TRBV18 and TRBJ1-1; TRBD1 might be the D (5 bases). This CDR3 comprises 15 residues. The V and J ends lost 1 base and 0 bases respectively, with 9 bases between them. Germline CDR1 KGHSH, CDR2 LQKENI. The CDR3 nucleotides are TGTGCCAGCTCACCACGGGGGGATTTGAACACTGAAGCTTTCTTT. Amino acid sequence: CASSPRGDLNTEAFF.

This sequence joins TRBV4-1 and TRBJ2-5; 9 positions agree with TRBD2. Germline CDR1 is MGHRA and CDR2 is YSYEKL. Trimming at V came to 3 bases and at J to 2 bases, leaving 13 bases not matched to a gene. The CDR3 contains 18 residues. The CDR3 DNA reads TGCGCCAGCAGCCACGAGGCGCTAGCGGGATTGGAACAAGAGACCCAGTACTTC. This sequence encodes CASSHEALAGLEQETQYF.

This clone has a handful of counts. The chain has TRBV10-3 and TRBJ1-3, with D perhaps TRBD1 (6 bases). The germline V gene has CDR1 ENHRY and CDR2 SYGVKD. V gave up 6 bases and J gave up 0 bases, with 9 bases separating them. The CDR3 covers 14 residues. CDR3 loop: CAIRQGSSGNTIYF. CDR3 bases: TGTGCCATCAGACAGGGTAGCTCTGGAAACACCATATATTTT.

The gene calls are TRBV6-5 and TRBJ1-3; maybe TRBD1 (5 bases). With 7 bases removed from V and 3 bases from J, the gap between germline ends came to 10 bases. Germline V lookup: CDR1 MNHEY, CDR2 SVGAGI. This CDR3 contains 13 residues. CDR3 amino acids: CASNPGGGNTIYF. CDR3 nucleotides: TGTGCCAGCAACCCCGGGGGTGGAAACACCATATATTTT.

The chain carries TRBV5-1 and TRBJ1-1; D gene uncertain. Germline CDR1 and CDR2: SGHRS and YFSETQ. This CDR3 is built from 13 residues. V gave up 4 bases and J gave up 3 bases, with 10 bases separating them. CDR3: CASSRLSYTEAFF. In DNA, the CDR3 is TGCGCCAGCAGCCGCCTCAGTTACACTGAAGCTTTCTTT.

This chain connects TRBV4-1 to TRBJ1-4; 8 bases align to TRBD1. Germline V gives CDR1 MGHRA, CDR2 YSYEKL. After removal of 4 bases from V and 8 bases from J, the junction contained 6 bases not matched to a gene. CDR3 size: 14 residues. CDR3 coding DNA: TGCGCCAGCAGCCCAGGACAGGGAAACGAAAAACTGTTTTTT. It is translated as CASSPGQGNEKLFF.

This sequence joins TRBV6-1 and TRBJ1-1; D remains unclear. The CDR3 contains 15 residues. The V end was cut by 3 bases, the J end by 2 bases, with 13 bases between. Germline V CDR1 and CDR2: MNHNS, SASEGT. This CDR3 reads CASSDSLDRNTEAFF. CDR3 nucleotides: TGTGCCAGCAGTGATTCCCTAGACCGTAACACTGAAGCTTTCTTT.

The V call is TRBV28, the J call TRBJ1-2, with TRBD1 as a possible D gene (6 bases). CDR3 length equals 16 residues. Trimming took off 6 bases at V and 0 bases at J, with 17 bases between the two ends. Germline V gene lookup returns CDR1 MDHEN and CDR2 SYDVKM. CDR3 loop: CASSRPGTISNYGYTF. The CDR3 DNA is TGTGCCAGCAGCAGACCCGGGACAATCTCTAACTATGGCTACACCTTC.

V gene TRBV2 combines with J gene TRBJ1-2; TRBD1 is a possible D gene (5 bases). This CDR3 comprises 14 residues. V dropped 4 bases and J dropped 8 bases, with 17 bases sitting between them. The V gene's germline CDR1 is SNHLY and CDR2 FYNNEI. CDR3 DNA: TGTGCCAGCAGTGCAGGGCGGCAGATGGGCGGCTACACCTTC. Protein sequence: CASSAGRQMGGYTF.

The chain uses TRBV7-8 and TRBJ2-7; D ambiguous. The CDR3 runs to 16 residues. V was trimmed by 2 bases and J by 9 bases, leaving 23 bases between them. Germline lookup yields CDR1 SGHVS and CDR2 FQNEAQ. The CDR3 sequence is CASSLYLTFINGTQYF. CDR3 coding DNA: TGTGCCAGCAGCTTATATCTCACCTTCATAAACGGTACGCAGTACTTC.

The V gene is TRBV7-2, the J gene TRBJ1-1, with TRBD1 matching over 8 bases. The CDR3 loop spans 15 amino acids. J gave up 5 bases and V 1 base, and 6 bases lay outside the gene matches. CDR1 is SGHTA and CDR2 is FQGNSA in the germline V gene. For the CDR3, the DNA is TGTGCCAGCAGCTTAGAGGGACAGGTGAGAACTGAAGCTTTCTTT. Protein: CASSLEGQVRTEAFF.

This clone appeared a few times. The rearrangement joins TRBV11-2 to TRBJ1-1, with D unclear. The CDR3 spans 15 residues. Germline CDR1 SGHAT, CDR2 FQNNGV. V dropped 2 bases and J dropped 1 base, with 11 bases sitting between them. The CDR3 nucleotides read TGTGCCAGCAGCTTAAATTCCGTTCCGAACACTGAAGCTTTCTTT. Translating it yields CASSLNSVPNTEAFF.

The chain carries TRBV28 and TRBJ1-1, with D uncertain. The V gene's germline CDR1 is MDHEN and CDR2 SYDVKM. Trimming stripped 2 bases from V and 6 bases from J, with 13 bases between. CDR3 size: 14 residues. CDR3: CASSLTVRVSEAFF. In DNA form, the CDR3 reads TGTGCCAGCAGTTTAACGGTAAGAGTCTCTGAAGCTTTCTTT.

V usage is TRBV11-3 and J usage is TRBJ1-5, with 9 nucleotides matching TRBD1. The CDR3 contains 17 residues. Germline CDR1 SGHNT, CDR2 YENEEA. With 2 bases clipped from V and 6 bases from J, the junction kept 11 bases outside the gene matches. The CDR3 sequence: CASSLPHLTGGSQPQHF. CDR3 sequence (DNA): TGTGCCAGCAGCTTACCCCACCTGACAGGGGGGAGTCAGCCCCAGCATTTT.

This chain uses TRBV5-1 with TRBJ2-2, with 7 bases that match TRBD2. Germline V gene lookup returns CDR1 SGHRS and CDR2 YFSETQ. The CDR3 runs 16 residues. V gave up 3 bases and J gave up 4 bases; unmatched junction bases: 9. Here the CDR3 reads CASSSGRSIPTGELFF. In DNA, the CDR3 is TGCGCCAGCAGCTCCGGGAGGTCGATTCCCACCGGGGAGCTGTTTTTT.

The gene calls are TRBV28 and TRBJ2-2; 8 nucleotides match TRBD2. The J segment lost 1 base and the V segment lost 7 bases, leaving 11 bases of the junction unmatched. This CDR3 is 17 amino acids long. Germline loops: CDR1 MDHEN, CDR2 SYDVKM. The CDR3 protein is CASTTGRGSGNTGELFF. The CDR3, as DNA: TGTGCCAGCACCACCGGGAGGGGTTCGGGGAACACCGGGGAGCTGTTTTTT.

The chain couples TRBV6-5 to TRBJ1-4; D ambiguous. Germline CDR1 reads MNHEY; CDR2 reads SVGAGI. The CDR3 extends over 13 amino acids. V lost 8 bases and J 4 bases, leaving 11 bases between the germline ends. The CDR3 sequence is CASATDRNEKLFF. Written as DNA, the CDR3 is TGTGCCAGCGCAACAGACCGTAATGAAAAACTGTTTTTT.

The chain uses TRBV5-5 and TRBJ1-3; no firm D call. The ends were cut back, 1 base at V and 2 bases at J, with 13 bases in the middle. The CDR3 length is 16 residues. The germline V gene has CDR1 SGHKS and CDR2 YYEKEE (reference sequence). The CDR3 bases are TGTGCCAGCAGCTTGTACTTTCAGGTTGCTGGAAACACCATATATTTT. As protein: CASSLYFQVAGNTIYF.

This clone has only a few counts. The rearrangement uses TRBV5-4 and TRBJ2-2; D perhaps matches TRBD1 (6 bases). V was trimmed by 0 bases and J by 7 bases, leaving 19 bases between them. CDR3 length: 17 residues. Germline V gives CDR1 SGHNT, CDR2 YYREEE (reference sequence). Here the CDR3 DNA reads TGTGCCAGCAGCTTGGCAGTTGGGGGCCGCGGCGGCGGGGAGCTGTTTTTT. Translated: CASSLAVGGRGGGELFF.

The chain combines TRBV3-1 (or the pseudogene TRBV3-2) with TRBJ2-7; 12 bases line up with TRBD2. The CDR3 is 16 amino acids. Germline loops: CDR1 LGHDT, CDR2 YNNKEL (reference sequence). V dropped 3 bases and J dropped 4; count of bases not matched to a gene: 7. The CDR3 sequence: CASSQRETSGGYEQYF. CDR3 in DNA: TGTGCCAGCAGCCAGAGGGAGACTAGCGGGGGTTACGAGCAGTACTTC.

This sequence joins TRBV5-4 and TRBJ2-2, with 10 bases identical to TRBD2. CDR3 size: 16 residues. V gave up 6 bases and J gave up 2 bases; unmatched junction bases: 7. Germline V gene lookup returns CDR1 SGHNT and CDR2 YYREEE (reference sequence). Here the CDR3 reads CASTRLAGDNTGELFF. The CDR3 DNA follows: TGTGCCAGCACCCGTCTAGCGGGGGATAACACCGGGGAGCTGTTTTTT.

The chain couples TRBV4-1 to TRBJ1-5, with D perhaps TRBD1 (6 bases). CDR1 is MGHRA, CDR2 YSYEKL, per germline. Trimming cost V 4 bases and J 3 bases, with 16 bases left between them. This CDR3 is 16 amino acids long. CDR3 sequence (DNA): TGCGCCAGCAGCCTCCTCGCTACAGGGTCCAATCAGCCCCAGCATTTT. This encodes CASSLLATGSNQPQHF.